Listed below are T cell receptor beta chains from one sample, sequenced in a study of T cell responses to AZD1222 COVID-19 vaccine. Libraries were prepared by immunoSEQ multiplex PCR; TCRdb keeps only in-frame clonotypes and omits some of them. The sample has some 180,000 clones, roughly 92% seen once. This material consisted of peripheral blood, taken on day 0 of AZD1222 vaccination. These receptors were taken from an adult in good health. Each CDR3 is given with its conserved first and last residue. Fields, in order: V gene, J gene, D gene, clone size, CDR3 DNA, CDR3 protein. The D gene is left open where the match is weak. Part of the rows lack a size; the others show once, few, many or a class for expanded clones.

V gene: TRBV4-1; J gene: TRBJ1-6; D gene: TRBD1; clone size: .; CDR3 DNA: TGCGCCAGCAGCCAAGTGGACAGGGAAAATTCACCCCTCCACTTT; CDR3 protein: CASSQVDRENSPLHF
V gene: TRBV2; J gene: TRBJ1-1; D gene: .; clone size: .; CDR3 DNA: TGTGCCAGCAGTGAATGGGGGGTAGAAGAAGCTTTCTTT; CDR3 protein: CASSEWGVEEAFF
V gene: TRBV18; J gene: TRBJ2-7; D gene: .; clone size: .; CDR3 DNA: TGTGCCAGCTCAACAAATAAGGGGGACGAGCAGTACTTC; CDR3 protein: CASSTNKGDEQYF
V gene: TRBV3-1/TRBV3-2; J gene: TRBJ2-7; D gene: .; clone size: .; CDR3 DNA: TGTGCCAGCAGCATTACGAGGAGGACCTACGAGCAGTACTTC; CDR3 protein: CASSITRRTYEQYF
V gene: TRBV2; J gene: TRBJ1-5; D gene: .; clone size: .; CDR3 DNA: TGTGCCAGCAGGCTTAGGGGTGGCGACAATCAGCCCCAGCATTTT; CDR3 protein: CASRLRGGDNQPQHF
V gene: TRBV4-2; J gene: TRBJ1-4; D gene: TRBD1; clone size: .; CDR3 DNA: TGTGCCAGCAGCCAAGATAGGGCACAGGGGCGGGAAAAACTGTTTTTT; CDR3 protein: CASSQDRAQGREKLFF
V gene: TRBV4-3; J gene: TRBJ2-2; D gene: .; clone size: few; CDR3 DNA: TGCGCCAGCAGCCAAGATCTAGCGAACACCGGGGAGCTGTTTTTT; CDR3 protein: CASSQDLANTGELFF
V gene: TRBV5-8; J gene: TRBJ1-2; D gene: .; clone size: .; CDR3 DNA: TGTGCCAGCATCCCACGGTACAGGCCCCACTATGGCTACACCTTC; CDR3 protein: CASIPRYRPHYGYTF
V gene: TRBV29-1; J gene: TRBJ1-2; D gene: .; clone size: few; CDR3 DNA: TGCAGCGTTGAAGATCCTGCGGACTCCACCCAGGGCTACACCTTC; CDR3 protein: CSVEDPADSTQGYTF
V gene: TRBV5-1; J gene: TRBJ2-7; D gene: .; clone size: .; CDR3 DNA: TGCGCCAGCAGCTTGGCCGGGACGGACGAGCAGTACTTC; CDR3 protein: CASSLAGTDEQYF
V gene: TRBV13; J gene: TRBJ2-7; D gene: .; clone size: .; CDR3 DNA: TGTGCCAGCAGCTTAGGCCGGGGCTACGAGCAGTACTTC; CDR3 protein: CASSLGRGYEQYF
V gene: TRBV18; J gene: TRBJ1-5; D gene: .; clone size: .; CDR3 DNA: TGTGCCAGCTCACCCGCGGGTTATAGCAATCAGCCCCAGCATTTT; CDR3 protein: CASSPAGYSNQPQHF
V gene: TRBV21-1; J gene: TRBJ2-3; D gene: .; clone size: .; CDR3 DNA: TGTGCCAGCAGCAAAGAGGAACGGCTAGCGGGGGTAGGAGATACGCAGTATTTT; CDR3 protein: CASSKEERLAGVGDTQYF
V gene: TRBV27; J gene: TRBJ1-5; D gene: .; clone size: .; CDR3 DNA: TGTGCCAGCAGTTTGGGTTATAGCAATCAGCCCCAGCATTTT; CDR3 protein: CASSLGYSNQPQHF
V gene: TRBV10-2; J gene: TRBJ2-1; D gene: .; clone size: few; CDR3 DNA: TGCGCCAGCAGACGAGGCAATACTTACAATGAGCAGTTCTTC; CDR3 protein: CASRRGNTYNEQFF
V gene: TRBV29-1; J gene: TRBJ2-1; D gene: TRBD2; clone size: .; CDR3 DNA: TGCAGCGTTCCCCCGGGACTAGCGGGAGGGGCCTACAATGAGCAGTTCTTC; CDR3 protein: CSVPPGLAGGAYNEQFF
V gene: TRBV4-1; J gene: TRBJ2-7; D gene: .; clone size: .; CDR3 DNA: TGCGCCAGCAGCCAAGCGGGAGACGAGTTGCGAGAGCAGTACTTC; CDR3 protein: CASSQAGDELREQYF
V gene: TRBV19; J gene: TRBJ2-2; D gene: .; clone size: .; CDR3 DNA: TGTGCCAGTAGTGTCGACAGTGTTGTCGGGGAGCTGTTTTTT; CDR3 protein: CASSVDSVVGELFF
V gene: TRBV5-8; J gene: TRBJ1-4; D gene: TRBD1; clone size: .; CDR3 DNA: TGTGCCAGCAGCCAGGACAGGGGGCTGTCTAATGAAAAACTGTTTTTT; CDR3 protein: CASSQDRGLSNEKLFF
V gene: TRBV10-1; J gene: TRBJ1-1; D gene: .; clone size: .; CDR3 DNA: TGCGCCAGCAGTGAGTCCCCGGGGCCGGACACTGAAGCTTTCTTT; CDR3 protein: CASSESPGPDTEAFF
V gene: TRBV7-8; J gene: TRBJ2-2; D gene: .; clone size: .; CDR3 DNA: TGTGCCAGCACCCTTCAGACCGGGGAGCTGTTTTTT; CDR3 protein: CASTLQTGELFF
V gene: TRBV18; J gene: TRBJ2-5; D gene: .; clone size: .; CDR3 DNA: TGTGCCAGCTCGCCTACCGAGGGGGAAGAGACCCAGTACTTC; CDR3 protein: CASSPTEGEETQYF
V gene: TRBV27; J gene: TRBJ1-5; D gene: .; clone size: .; CDR3 DNA: TGTGCCAGCAGCAGGGTGAACAATCAGCCCCAGCATTTT; CDR3 protein: CASSRVNNQPQHF
V gene: TRBV29-1; J gene: TRBJ1-2; D gene: .; clone size: few; CDR3 DNA: TGCAGCGTTCGGGCCGTTCAGGGCTACACCTTC; CDR3 protein: CSVRAVQGYTF
V gene: TRBV18; J gene: TRBJ2-7; D gene: .; clone size: .; CDR3 DNA: TGTGCCAGCTCACCTGGCGGTTCGTACTACGAGCAGTACTTC; CDR3 protein: CASSPGGSYYEQYF
V gene: TRBV6-2/TRBV6-3; J gene: TRBJ2-7; D gene: TRBD1; clone size: few; CDR3 DNA: TGTGCCAGCAGTTACCTGGACAGGGGGCGCTACGAGCAGTACTTC; CDR3 protein: CASSYLDRGRYEQYF
V gene: TRBV5-6; J gene: TRBJ2-1; D gene: TRBD2; clone size: .; CDR3 DNA: TGTGCCAGCAGCCCTGGTTTAGCGGGAGGAGGGAATGAGCAGTTCTTC; CDR3 protein: CASSPGLAGGGNEQFF
V gene: TRBV7-9; J gene: TRBJ2-2; D gene: .; clone size: .; CDR3 DNA: TGTGCCAGCAGCCCCTGGAGCCAGCGCACCGGGGAGCTGTTTTTT; CDR3 protein: CASSPWSQRTGELFF
V gene: TRBV7-2; J gene: TRBJ2-7; D gene: .; clone size: .; CDR3 DNA: TGTGCCAGCAGTCGGGAGCGGACTAACTACGAGCAGTACTTC; CDR3 protein: CASSRERTNYEQYF
V gene: TRBV27; J gene: TRBJ2-7; D gene: TRBD1; clone size: .; CDR3 DNA: TGTGCCAGCAGTCCCTACCAGGGGGCAGTGGCAGAGCAGTACTTC; CDR3 protein: CASSPYQGAVAEQYF
V gene: TRBV7-9; J gene: TRBJ1-2; D gene: .; clone size: .; CDR3 DNA: TGTGCCAGCAGTTTAGACAATAGGGGCTACACCTTC; CDR3 protein: CASSLDNRGYTF
V gene: TRBV7-3; J gene: TRBJ2-1; D gene: TRBD1; clone size: once; CDR3 DNA: TGTGCCAGCAGCAAGACAGGGACCAGCTCCTACAATGAGCAGTTCTTC; CDR3 protein: CASSKTGTSSYNEQFF
V gene: TRBV6-1; J gene: TRBJ2-1; D gene: .; clone size: .; CDR3 DNA: TGTGCCAGCAGTGAAGGGAGGTTCGTCTCCTACAATGAGCAGTTCTTC; CDR3 protein: CASSEGRFVSYNEQFF
V gene: TRBV27; J gene: TRBJ2-5; D gene: .; clone size: once; CDR3 DNA: TGTGCCAGCAGTTTAACGTCTTTCTCTCGGTCCCAGTACTTC; CDR3 protein: CASSLTSFSRSQYF
V gene: TRBV5-1; J gene: TRBJ2-7; D gene: .; clone size: once; CDR3 DNA: TGCGCCAGCAGCTTGGGTGGGGGTCAGTACGAGCAGTACTTC; CDR3 protein: CASSLGGGQYEQYF
V gene: TRBV4-1; J gene: TRBJ1-6; D gene: TRBD1; clone size: .; CDR3 DNA: TGCGCCAGCAGCCTATCAGGACCTGGACAGGGATGGTATTCACCCCTCCACTTT; CDR3 protein: CASSLSGPGQGWYSPLHF
V gene: TRBV7-3; J gene: TRBJ2-1; D gene: TRBD2; clone size: .; CDR3 DNA: TGTGCCAGCAGCTCGCTGACTAGCGCCTCCTACAATGAGCAGTTCTTC; CDR3 protein: CASSSLTSASYNEQFF
V gene: TRBV11-2; J gene: TRBJ1-1; D gene: .; clone size: .; CDR3 DNA: TGTGCCAGCAGCTTGGGACCGAACACTGAAGCTTTCTTT; CDR3 protein: CASSLGPNTEAFF
V gene: TRBV19; J gene: TRBJ1-5; D gene: .; clone size: .; CDR3 DNA: TGTGCCAGTAAAAACGGGGTAATTCAGCCCCAGCATTTT; CDR3 protein: CASKNGVIQPQHF
V gene: TRBV7-2; J gene: TRBJ1-2; D gene: .; clone size: .; CDR3 DNA: TGTGCCAGCAGCTCCTGGGGGTTAGATACCTATGGCTACACCTTC; CDR3 protein: CASSSWGLDTYGYTF
V gene: TRBV12-3/TRBV12-4; J gene: TRBJ2-7; D gene: .; clone size: .; CDR3 DNA: TGTGCCAGCAGTTTAGACGGATCCTACGAGCAGTACTTC; CDR3 protein: CASSLDGSYEQYF